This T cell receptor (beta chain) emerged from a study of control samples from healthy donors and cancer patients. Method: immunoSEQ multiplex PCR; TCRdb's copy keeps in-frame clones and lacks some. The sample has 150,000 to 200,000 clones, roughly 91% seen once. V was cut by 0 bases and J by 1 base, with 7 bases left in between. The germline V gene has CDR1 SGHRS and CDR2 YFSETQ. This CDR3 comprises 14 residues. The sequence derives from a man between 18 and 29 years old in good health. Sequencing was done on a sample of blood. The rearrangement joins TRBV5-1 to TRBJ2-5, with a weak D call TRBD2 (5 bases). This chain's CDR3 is CASSLDGVQETQYF. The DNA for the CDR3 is TGCGCCAGCAGCTTGGACGGGGTCCAAGAGACCCAGTACTTC.